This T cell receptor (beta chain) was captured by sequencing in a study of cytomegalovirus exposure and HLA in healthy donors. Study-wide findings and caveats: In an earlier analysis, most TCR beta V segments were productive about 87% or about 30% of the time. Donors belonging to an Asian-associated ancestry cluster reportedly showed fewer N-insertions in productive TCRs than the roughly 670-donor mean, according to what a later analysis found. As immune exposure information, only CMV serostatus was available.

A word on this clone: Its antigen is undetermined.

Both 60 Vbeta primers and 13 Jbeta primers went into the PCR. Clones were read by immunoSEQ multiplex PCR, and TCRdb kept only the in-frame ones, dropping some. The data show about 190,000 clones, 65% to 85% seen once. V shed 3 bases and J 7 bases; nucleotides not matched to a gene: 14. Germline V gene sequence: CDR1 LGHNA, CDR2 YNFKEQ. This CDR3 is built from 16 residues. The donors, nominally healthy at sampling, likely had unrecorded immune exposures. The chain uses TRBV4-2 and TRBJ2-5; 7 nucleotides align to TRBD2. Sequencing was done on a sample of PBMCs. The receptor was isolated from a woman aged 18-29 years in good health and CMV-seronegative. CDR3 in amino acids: CASSQVISGGMGTQYF. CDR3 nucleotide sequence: TGTGCCAGCAGCCAGGTCATTTCGGGAGGTATGGGGACCCAGTACTTC.